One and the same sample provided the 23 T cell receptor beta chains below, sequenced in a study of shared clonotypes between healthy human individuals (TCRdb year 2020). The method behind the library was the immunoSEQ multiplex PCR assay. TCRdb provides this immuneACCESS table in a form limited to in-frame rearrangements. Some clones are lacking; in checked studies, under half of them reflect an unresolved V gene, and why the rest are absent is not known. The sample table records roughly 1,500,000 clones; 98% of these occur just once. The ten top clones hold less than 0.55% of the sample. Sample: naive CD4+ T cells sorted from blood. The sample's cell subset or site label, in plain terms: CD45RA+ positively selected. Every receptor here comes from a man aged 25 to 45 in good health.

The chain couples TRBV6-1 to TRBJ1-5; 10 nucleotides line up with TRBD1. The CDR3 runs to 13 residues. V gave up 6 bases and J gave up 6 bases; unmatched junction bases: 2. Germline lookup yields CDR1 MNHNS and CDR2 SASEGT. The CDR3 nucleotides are TGTGCCAGCAGGGACAGGGGGTTTCAGCCCCAGCATTTT. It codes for CASRDRGFQPQHF.

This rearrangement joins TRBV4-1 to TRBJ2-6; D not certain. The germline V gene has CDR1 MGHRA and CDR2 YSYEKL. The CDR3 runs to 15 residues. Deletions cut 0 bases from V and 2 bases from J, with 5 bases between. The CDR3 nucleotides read TGCGCCAGCAGCCAAGATGGGGCTGGGGCCAACGTCCTGACTTTC. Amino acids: CASSQDGAGANVLTF.

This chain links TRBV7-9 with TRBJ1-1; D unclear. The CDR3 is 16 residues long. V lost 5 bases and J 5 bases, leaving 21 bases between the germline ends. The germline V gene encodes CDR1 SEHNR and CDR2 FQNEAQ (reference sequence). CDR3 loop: CASSPLSIAPGTEAFF. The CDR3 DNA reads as TGTGCCAGCAGCCCCCTTTCTATAGCCCCGGGAACTGAAGCTTTCTTT.

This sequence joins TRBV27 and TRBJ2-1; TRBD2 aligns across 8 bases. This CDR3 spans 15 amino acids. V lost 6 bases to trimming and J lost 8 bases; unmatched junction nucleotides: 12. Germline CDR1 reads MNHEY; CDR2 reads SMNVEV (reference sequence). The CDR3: CASSPRGRLGYEQFF. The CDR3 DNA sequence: TGTGCCAGCAGCCCGCGCGGGAGGCTTGGGTATGAGCAGTTCTTC.

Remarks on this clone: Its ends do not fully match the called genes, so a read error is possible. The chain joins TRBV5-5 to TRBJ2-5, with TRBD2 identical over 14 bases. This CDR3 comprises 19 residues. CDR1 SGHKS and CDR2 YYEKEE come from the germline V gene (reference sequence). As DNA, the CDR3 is TGTGCCAGCACCTTGAGAGGACTAGCGGGAGGTGTAGTCCAAGAGACCCAGTACTTC. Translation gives CASTLRGLAGGVVQETQYF. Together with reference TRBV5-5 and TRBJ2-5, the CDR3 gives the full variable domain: DAGVTQSPTHLIKTRGQQVTLRCSPISGHKSVSWYQQVLGQGPQFIFQYYEKEERGRGNFPDRFSARQFPNYSSELNVNALLLGDSALYLCASTLRGLAGGVVQETQYFGPGTRLLVL.

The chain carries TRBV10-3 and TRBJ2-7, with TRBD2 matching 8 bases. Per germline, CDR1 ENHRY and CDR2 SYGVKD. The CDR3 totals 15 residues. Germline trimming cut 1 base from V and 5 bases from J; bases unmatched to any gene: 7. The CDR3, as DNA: TGTGCCATCAGTGAGTGGCGGGAGGTCATGGACGAGCAGTACTTC. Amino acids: CAISEWREVMDEQYF.

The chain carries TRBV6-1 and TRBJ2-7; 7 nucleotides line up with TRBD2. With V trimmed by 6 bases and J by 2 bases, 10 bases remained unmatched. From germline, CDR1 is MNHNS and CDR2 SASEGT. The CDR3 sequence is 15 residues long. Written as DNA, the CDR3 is TGTGCCAGCAGCGTGCTGGGGGGGGGAACCTACGAGCAGTACTTC. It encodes CASSVLGGGTYEQYF.

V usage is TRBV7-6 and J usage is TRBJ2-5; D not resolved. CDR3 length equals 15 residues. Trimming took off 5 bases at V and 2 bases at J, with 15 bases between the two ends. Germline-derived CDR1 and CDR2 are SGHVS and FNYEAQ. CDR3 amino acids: CASSQRPADQETQYF. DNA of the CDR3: TGTGCCAGCAGCCAACGTCCAGCAGATCAAGAGACCCAGTACTTC.

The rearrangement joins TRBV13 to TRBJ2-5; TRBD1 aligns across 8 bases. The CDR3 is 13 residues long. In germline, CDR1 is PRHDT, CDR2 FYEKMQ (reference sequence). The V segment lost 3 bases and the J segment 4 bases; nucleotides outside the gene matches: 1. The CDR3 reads CASSLGQAETQYF. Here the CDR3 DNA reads TGTGCCAGCAGCTTGGGACAGGCAGAGACCCAGTACTTC.

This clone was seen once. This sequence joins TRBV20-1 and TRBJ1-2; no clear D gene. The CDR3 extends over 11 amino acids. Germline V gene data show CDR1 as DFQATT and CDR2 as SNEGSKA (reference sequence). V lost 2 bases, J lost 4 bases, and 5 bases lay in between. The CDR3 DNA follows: TGCAGTGCTAGATCCCGCTATGGCTACACCTTC. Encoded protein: CSARSRYGYTF.

CDR3 loop: CASSRTSLSYEQYF. CDR3 in DNA: TGTGCCAGCAGCAGGACTAGCTTATCCTACGAGCAGTACTTC. J is TRBJ2-7 and V is TRBV5-6; 8 bases are a match to TRBD2. V was pared by 4 bases and J by 1 base, with 4 bases of the junction left unmatched. CDR3 length equals 14 residues. Germline V gene lookup returns CDR1 SGHDT and CDR2 YYEEEE.

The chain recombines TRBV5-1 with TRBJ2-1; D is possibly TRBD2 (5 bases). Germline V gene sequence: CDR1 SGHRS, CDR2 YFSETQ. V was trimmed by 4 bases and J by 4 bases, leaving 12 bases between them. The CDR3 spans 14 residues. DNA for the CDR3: TGCGCCAGCAGCCCCGGGAATCTTTACAATGAGCAGTTCTTC. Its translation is CASSPGNLYNEQFF.

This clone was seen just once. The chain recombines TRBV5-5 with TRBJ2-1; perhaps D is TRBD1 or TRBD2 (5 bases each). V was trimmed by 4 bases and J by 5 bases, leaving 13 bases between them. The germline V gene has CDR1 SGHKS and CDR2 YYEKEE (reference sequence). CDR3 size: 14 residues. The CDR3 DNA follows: TGTGCCAGCAGCCGAGGGACGGTAGACAATGAGCAGTTCTTC. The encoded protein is CASSRGTVDNEQFF.

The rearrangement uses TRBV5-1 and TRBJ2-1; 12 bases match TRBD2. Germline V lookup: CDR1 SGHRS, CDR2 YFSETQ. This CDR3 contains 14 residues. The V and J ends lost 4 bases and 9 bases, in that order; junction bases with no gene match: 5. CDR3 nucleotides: TGCGCCAGCAGCCAGACTAGCGGGAGTACTGAGCAGTTCTTC. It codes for CASSQTSGSTEQFF.

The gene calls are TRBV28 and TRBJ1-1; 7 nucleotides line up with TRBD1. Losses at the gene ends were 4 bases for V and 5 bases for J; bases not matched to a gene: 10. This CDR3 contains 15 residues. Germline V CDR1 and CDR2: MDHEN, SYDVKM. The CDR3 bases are TGTGCCAGCAGTTCTAACAGGGGAGTGGCAACTGAAGCTTTCTTT. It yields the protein CASSSNRGVATEAFF.

CDR3 region: CASSIGPTLGNTEAFF. CDR3 in DNA: TGTGCCAGTAGTATAGGGCCAACCCTAGGGAACACTGAAGCTTTCTTT. This chain uses TRBV19 with TRBJ1-1; D ambiguous. CDR3 length equals 16 residues. Trimming left V 1 base short and J 1 base short, with 13 bases between. The germline V gene encodes CDR1 LNHDA and CDR2 SQIVND (reference sequence).

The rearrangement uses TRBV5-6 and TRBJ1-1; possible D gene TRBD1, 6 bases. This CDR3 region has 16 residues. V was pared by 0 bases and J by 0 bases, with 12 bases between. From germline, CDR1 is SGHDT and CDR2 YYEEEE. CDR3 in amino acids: CASSLVSRGMNTEAFF. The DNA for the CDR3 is TGTGCCAGCAGCTTGGTCTCAAGGGGGATGAACACTGAAGCTTTCTTT.

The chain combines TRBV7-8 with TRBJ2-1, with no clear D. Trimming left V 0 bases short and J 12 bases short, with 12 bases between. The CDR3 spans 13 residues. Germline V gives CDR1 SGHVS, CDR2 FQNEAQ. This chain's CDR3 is CASSLARRTGQFF. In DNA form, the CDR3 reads TGTGCCAGCAGCTTAGCGCGCCGCACGGGGCAGTTCTTC.

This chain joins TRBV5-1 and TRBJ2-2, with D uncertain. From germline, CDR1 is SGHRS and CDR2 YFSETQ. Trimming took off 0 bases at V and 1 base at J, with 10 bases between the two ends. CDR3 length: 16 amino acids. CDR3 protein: CASSLGQAVNTGELFF. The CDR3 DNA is TGCGCCAGCAGCTTGGGTCAGGCCGTGAACACCGGGGAGCTGTTTTTT.

This CDR3 reads CASSLTTGTYEQYF. CDR3 in DNA: TGTGCCAGCAGCTTGACAACAGGGACCTACGAGCAGTACTTC. The chain carries TRBV5-5 and TRBJ2-7; a weak D match, TRBD1 (6 bases). Deletions cut 1 base from V and 2 bases from J, with 10 bases between. The germline gives CDR1 SGHKS, CDR2 YYEKEE (reference sequence). The CDR3 has 14 residues.

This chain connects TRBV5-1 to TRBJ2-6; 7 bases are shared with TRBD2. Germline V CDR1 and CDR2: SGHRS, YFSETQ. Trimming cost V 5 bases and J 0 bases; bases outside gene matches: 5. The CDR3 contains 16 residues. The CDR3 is CASRVAGSSGANVLTF. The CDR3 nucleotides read TGCGCCAGCAGGGTAGCGGGCAGCTCTGGGGCCAACGTCCTGACTTTC.

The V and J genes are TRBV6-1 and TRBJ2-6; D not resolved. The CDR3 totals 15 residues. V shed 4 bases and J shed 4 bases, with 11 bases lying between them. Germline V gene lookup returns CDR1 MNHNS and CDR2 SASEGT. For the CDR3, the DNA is TGTGCCAGCAGTGGTTTGGGGATCGGGGCCAACGTCCTGACTTTC. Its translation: CASSGLGIGANVLTF.

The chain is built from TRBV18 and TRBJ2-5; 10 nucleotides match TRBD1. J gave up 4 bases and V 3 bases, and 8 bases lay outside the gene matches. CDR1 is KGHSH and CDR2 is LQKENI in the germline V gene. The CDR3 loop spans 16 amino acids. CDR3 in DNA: TGTGCCAGCTCACCGAATCGACAGGGGGCGGGAGAGACCCAGTACTTC. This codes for CASSPNRQGAGETQYF.